These 22 T cell receptor beta chains were sequenced from one sample in a study of PD-1 blockade in mismatch repair-deficient tumors. Generated by immunoSEQ multiplex PCR, the TCRdb table keeps only in-frame clones and is missing some. The profile covers tens of thousands of clones, with roughly 80% appearing a single time and around 3.4% taken by the ten largest. The sample was PBMCs, taken 6 weeks after starting pembrolizumab. The receptors originated from an adult with mismatch repair-deficient cancer.

This rearrangement joins TRBV28 to TRBJ2-7; TRBD2 agrees at 9 bases. The CDR3 has 16 residues. After removal of 4 bases from V and 3 bases from J, the junction contained 10 bases not matched to a gene. The V gene's germline CDR1 is MDHEN and CDR2 SYDVKM. CDR3 loop: CASSSPAGGAIYEQYF. In DNA form, the CDR3 reads TGTGCCAGCAGTTCTCCCGCGGGGGGGGCCATCTACGAGCAGTACTTC.

This clone was seen a few times. V is TRBV27 and J is TRBJ2-7; 9 bases agree with TRBD2. Germline V gene data show CDR1 as MNHEY and CDR2 as SMNVEV (reference sequence). The CDR3 consists of 14 residues. Trimming took 4 bases from V and 7 from J; bases not matched to a gene: 8. The CDR3 DNA is TGTGCCAGCAGTTCCTATAGCGGGAGCGGTGAGCAGTACTTC. Translated: CASSSYSGSGEQYF.

The chain carries TRBV27 and TRBJ2-3, with TRBD1 matching 7 bases. Germline CDR1 is MNHEY and CDR2 is SMNVEV (reference sequence). The trim removed 8 bases at V and 2 bases at J, leaving 4 bases unmatched. This CDR3 is built from 13 residues. CDR3 in amino acids: CASSTGYTDTQYF. The CDR3 DNA reads as TGTGCCAGCTCGACAGGGTACACAGATACGCAGTATTTT.

The gene calls are TRBV28 and TRBJ2-3; TRBD2 might be the D (5 bases). CDR1 and CDR2 from the germline V gene are MDHEN and SYDVKM. This CDR3 is built from 15 residues. The DNA of the CDR3 is TGTTCAGCAGTCGGACTTCGAGGGAGCACAGATACGCAGTATTTT. Encoded protein: CSAVGLRGSTDTQYF.

The genes are TRBV5-1 and TRBJ1-1, with a possible D match to TRBD1 (6 bases). Germline-derived CDR1 and CDR2 are SGHRS and YFSETQ. Trimming removed 7 bases at V and 1 base at J, with 14 bases between. The CDR3 spans 14 residues. In nucleotides, the CDR3 is TGCGCCAGCCGCCCCGGGACACAGAACACTGAAGCTTTCTTT. Protein: CASRPGTQNTEAFF.

This clone was counted a few times. This chain uses TRBV28 with TRBJ2-7; 9 positions match TRBD1. CDR1 and CDR2 from the germline V gene are MDHEN and SYDVKM. The CDR3 is 14 amino acids. After removal of 3 bases from V and 5 bases from J, the junction contained 5 bases not matched to a gene. The CDR3: CASSFTGGVNEQYF. In DNA, the CDR3 is TGTGCCAGCAGTTTTACAGGGGGCGTCAACGAGCAGTACTTC.

V is TRBV5-1 and J is TRBJ2-1; unclear D gene. The CDR3 is 9 amino acids. Trimming removed 8 bases from V and 7 bases from J, with 4 bases in between. From germline, CDR1 is SGHRS and CDR2 YFSETQ. The CDR3 DNA is TGCGCCAGTTATAATGAGCAGTTCTTC. It codes for CASYNEQFF.

The chain combines TRBV9 with TRBJ2-2; perhaps TRBD1 as D (6 bases). Trimming removed 3 bases at V and 4 bases at J, with 13 bases between. Germline CDR1 SGDLS, CDR2 YYNGEE. This CDR3 has 15 amino acids. The CDR3 nucleotides are TGTGCCAGCAGCGCCCAGGGGTTGCGCACCGGGGAGCTGTTTTTT. It specifies CASSAQGLRTGELFF.

This clone was detected only a few times. This chain uses TRBV7-6 with TRBJ2-2; weak D call: TRBD1 (5 bases). Trimming removed 1 base at V and 0 bases at J, with 6 bases between. Germline V gene lookup returns CDR1 SGHVS and CDR2 FNYEAQ. The CDR3 covers 15 residues. The CDR3 spells CASSLVQANTGELFF. The CDR3 DNA is TGTGCCAGCAGCTTAGTACAGGCGAACACCGGGGAGCTGTTTTTT. Full variable domain (remainder filled in from reference TRBV7-6 and TRBJ2-2): GAGVSQSPRYKVTKRGQDVALRCDPISGHVSLYWYRQALGQGPEFLTYFNYEAQQDKSGLPNDRFSAERPEGSISTLTIQRTEQRDSAMYRCASSLVQANTGELFFGEGSRLTVL.

This clone was picked up one time. The chain carries TRBV28 and TRBJ1-3; no reliable D call. Germline CDR1 reads MDHEN; CDR2 reads SYDVKM. The CDR3 sequence is 13 residues long. Trimming left V 6 bases short and J 3 bases short, with 9 bases between. The CDR3 nucleotides are TGTGCCAGCAGGGAGATGGATGGAAACACCATATATTTT. It yields the protein CASREMDGNTIYF.

The V and J genes are TRBV27 and TRBJ1-6; 7 nucleotides line up with TRBD1. This CDR3 contains 16 residues. The trim removed 1 base at V and 7 bases at J, leaving 7 bases unmatched. In germline, CDR1 is MNHEY, CDR2 SMNVEV (reference sequence). CDR3 nucleotides: TGTGCCAGCAGTTTATTGACAGGGAATGTGAATTCACCCCTCCACTTT. Translated: CASSLLTGNVNSPLHF.

This chain links TRBV11-3 with TRBJ2-7, with 10 bases identical to TRBD2. V lost 1 base and J lost 12; bases outside the gene matches: 6. The CDR3 totals 13 residues. Germline V lookup: CDR1 SGHNT, CDR2 YENEEA. The chain's CDR3 is CASSLASSGRPYF. The CDR3 bases are TGTGCCAGCAGCTTAGCTTCTAGCGGGAGACCGTACTTC.

J is TRBJ2-7 and V is TRBV18; D is unclear. The CDR3 loop spans 13 amino acids. Germline values: CDR1 KGHSH, CDR2 LQKENI. V shed 2 bases and J shed 3 bases, with 8 bases lying between them. This CDR3 reads CASSPTRNYEQYF. As DNA, the CDR3 is TGTGCCAGCTCACCAACCAGAAACTACGAGCAGTACTTC.

The chain is built from TRBV25-1 and TRBJ1-1; D uncertain. The CDR3 length is 15 residues. V shed 3 bases and J shed 0 bases, with 11 bases lying between them. Germline CDR1 reads MGHDK; CDR2 reads SYGVNS. DNA for the CDR3: TGTGCCAGCAGTGAGGCGGGAAGGATGAACACTGAAGCTTTCTTT. Protein product: CASSEAGRMNTEAFF.

The chain recombines TRBV13 with TRBJ1-4, with D perhaps matching TRBD1 (5 bases). Per germline, CDR1 PRHDT and CDR2 FYEKMQ (reference sequence). V shed 2 bases and J shed 5 bases, with 9 bases lying between them. The CDR3 is 14 amino acids. CDR3: CASSLLQENEKLFF. The CDR3 DNA is TGTGCCAGCAGCTTATTACAGGAGAATGAAAAACTGTTTTTT.

The chain links TRBV6-5 to TRBJ2-7, with 7 bases identical to TRBD1. The ends lost 6 bases at V and 3 bases at J; junction bases unmatched: 8. Per germline, CDR1 MNHEY and CDR2 SVGAGI. This CDR3 region has 14 residues. CDR3 DNA: TGTGCCAGCAGCCCCGGGACAGACCTCTACGAGCAGTACTTC. This translates into CASSPGTDLYEQYF.

The J gene is TRBJ1-1, the V gene TRBV5-1; D perhaps matches TRBD1 (6 bases). Germline-derived CDR1 and CDR2 are SGHRS and YFSETQ. This CDR3 comprises 17 residues. Trimming shortened V by 0 bases and J by 3 bases, and 18 bases separated the two germline ends. The CDR3 region is CASSLAAGARAYTEAFF. The CDR3 bases are TGCGCCAGCAGCTTGGCCGCGGGGGCGAGGGCGTACACTGAAGCTTTCTTT.

The V gene is TRBV18, the J gene TRBJ2-1, with a possible D match to TRBD2 (5 bases). The ends were cut back, 6 bases at V and 5 bases at J, with 14 bases in the middle. Germline CDR1 is KGHSH and CDR2 is LQKENI. This CDR3 has 14 residues. The CDR3 DNA is TGTGCCAGCTCGCCCACTAGTCTTGACAATGAGCAGTTCTTC. Its translation: CASSPTSLDNEQFF.

The chain recombines TRBV7-2 with TRBJ2-7; D possibly corresponds to TRBD1 (6 bases). V lost 5 bases and J 5 bases, leaving 13 bases between the germline ends. Germline values: CDR1 SGHTA, CDR2 FQGNSA. The CDR3 length is 13 residues. The CDR3 sequence: CASSQARDNEQYF. The CDR3 DNA sequence: TGTGCCAGCAGCCAAGCCCGGGACAACGAGCAGTACTTC.

The gene calls are TRBV18 and TRBJ2-3; D gene uncertain. The CDR3 is 13 amino acids. The germline V gene encodes CDR1 KGHSH and CDR2 LQKENI. Trimming pared 3 bases from V and 0 bases from J, leaving 4 bases between. For the CDR3, the DNA is TGTGCCAGCTCACCGGAGAGCACAGATACGCAGTATTTT. This translates into CASSPESTDTQYF.

This chain joins TRBV11-3 and TRBJ1-3, with D perhaps TRBD1 (6 bases). The CDR3 runs to 14 residues. Germline CDR1 reads SGHNT; CDR2 reads YENEEA. V lost 5 bases, J lost 8 bases, and 16 bases lay in between. The CDR3 loop is CASSLRQDEYTIYF. CDR3 nucleotide sequence: TGTGCCAGCAGCCTACGACAGGACGAATACACCATATATTTT.

As DNA, the CDR3 is TGTGCCAGCTCACCACAGCTAGCGGGAGACTCTAATGAGCAGTTCTTC. Encoded protein: CASSPQLAGDSNEQFF. This chain uses TRBV18 with TRBJ2-1, with 10 positions matching TRBD2. Germline-derived CDR1 and CDR2 are KGHSH and LQKENI. The trim removed 1 base at V and 7 bases at J, leaving 7 bases unmatched. There are 16 residues in the CDR3.